The 15 T cell receptor beta chains reported below all come from one sample, sequenced in a study of T cells in Graves' hyperthyroidism and ophthalmopathy. Amplification of TCR beta CDR3 regions used RNA as the template. The HTBI primer set served for first-round RT-PCR of the TCR CDR3. Each CDR3 protein is one row after TCRdb ran MiXCR on the multiplex PCR reads. This table has some 580,000 distinct CDR3 sequences, 16% appearing once. Material: blood. The receptors were sampled from a woman aged 40-49 years with Graves' ophthalmopathy.

This clonotype was observed many times. The chain couples TRBV30 to TRBJ2-6; unclear D gene. V lost 4 bases, J lost 2 bases, and 9 bases lay in between. CDR1 GTSNPN and CDR2 SVGIG come from the germline V gene (reference sequence). The CDR3 spans 14 residues. The CDR3 sequence: CAWMLGAGANVLTF. In DNA, the CDR3 is TGTGCCTGGATGTTAGGAGCTGGGGCCAACGTCCTGACTTTC.

This clonotype was seen ten or more times. The chain couples TRBV3-1 to TRBJ2-7, with unresolved D. The CDR3 consists of 14 residues. The V end lost 4 bases, the J end lost 2 bases, and 12 bases lay between the germline ends. CDR1 LGHDT and CDR2 YNNKEL come from the germline V gene (reference sequence). The CDR3 DNA is TGTGCCAGCAGCCCCAAAATTAAAACCTACGAGCAGTACTTC. It yields the protein CASSPKIKTYEQYF.

The chain recombines TRBV28 with TRBJ2-7; TRBD2 matches at 7 bases. This CDR3 spans 12 amino acids. Germline V gives CDR1 MDHEN, CDR2 SYDVKM. Trimming took 6 bases from V and 5 from J; bases not matched to a gene: 4. CDR3 sequence (DNA): TGTGCCAGCAGGGAGGGAGGGGACGAGCAGTACTTC. As protein: CASREGGDEQYF.

This clonotype was observed at least ten times. The J gene is TRBJ1-5, the V gene TRBV28; TRBD1 matches 9 bases. CDR3 size: 14 residues. The ends lost 4 bases at V and 6 bases at J; junction bases unmatched: 4. The germline gives CDR1 MDHEN, CDR2 SYDVKM. The CDR3 sequence: CASSSGQGRQPQHF. The CDR3 DNA follows: TGTGCCAGCAGTTCTGGACAGGGGCGTCAGCCCCAGCATTTT.

The chain has TRBV29-1 and TRBJ1-2, with D hard to call. The V gene lost 3 bases and the J gene lost 8 bases, with 13 bases spanning the gap. The CDR3 contains 12 residues. Germline V gene sequence: CDR1 SQVTM, CDR2 ANQGSEA. This chain's CDR3 is CSVDWKGEGYTF. The CDR3 bases are TGCAGCGTTGATTGGAAGGGTGAGGGCTACACCTTC.

In its sample, this clonotype was seen a few times. Possible read error: a much larger clone is one base away. The J gene is TRBJ2-3, the V gene TRBV9; 8 bases match TRBD2. This CDR3 is built from 15 residues. V was clipped by 4 bases and J by 1 base; unmatched bases: 5. Germline assignment: CDR1 SGDLS and CDR2 YYNGEE. The DNA of the CDR3 is TGTGCCAGCAGCCCCGGGGGGGGTCGCACAGATACGCAGTATTTT. Encoded protein: CASSPGGGRTDTQYF.

This chain connects TRBV6-1 to TRBJ2-7, with D perhaps being TRBD1 or TRBD2 (5 bases each). Germline values: CDR1 MNHNS, CDR2 SASEGT. The CDR3 length is 13 residues. Trimming took off 3 bases at V and 11 bases at J, with 17 bases between the two ends. CDR3 sequence reads: CASSEGTEGKEYF. For the CDR3, the DNA is TGTGCCAGCAGTGAGGGGACGGAAGGGAAGGAGTACTTC.

This clonotype was found many times. The V gene is TRBV20-1, the J gene TRBJ1-2; possibly TRBD1 for D (6 bases). The V and J ends lost 0 bases and 4 bases respectively, with 12 bases between them. This CDR3 is 14 amino acids long. Per germline, CDR1 DFQATT and CDR2 SNEGSKA (reference sequence). The CDR3 is CSAREPTGTYGYTF. CDR3 bases: TGCAGTGCTAGAGAGCCTACAGGGACCTATGGCTACACCTTC.

J is TRBJ1-3 and V is TRBV30, with D unresolved. V lost 0 bases and J 0 bases, leaving 6 bases between the germline ends. This CDR3 is 14 amino acids long. Per the germline V gene, CDR1 is GTSNPN and CDR2 is SVGIG (reference sequence). CDR3 in DNA: TGTGCCTGGAGTGTACTGCTCTCTGGAAACACCATATATTTT. This gives the protein CAWSVLLSGNTIYF.

This clonotype came up many times. This chain joins TRBV18 and TRBJ2-1, with TRBD1 matching over 7 bases. CDR3 length equals 13 residues. The trim removed 4 bases at V and 6 bases at J, leaving 3 bases unmatched. Germline CDR1 is KGHSH and CDR2 is LQKENI. The DNA for the CDR3 is TGTGCCAGCTCACTACACAGGGGCAATGAGCAGTTCTTC. This encodes CASSLHRGNEQFF.

This clonotype has a single count. This chain uses TRBV6-6 with TRBJ1-2; the D is unclear. CDR1 MNHNY and CDR2 SVGAGI come from the germline V gene (reference sequence). V was clipped by 0 bases and J by 1 base, with 12 bases between them. The CDR3 is 16 residues long. The CDR3 coding sequence is TGTGCCAGCAGTTACTCGACCAGTGGGAATAACTATGGCTACACCTTC. Protein sequence: CASSYSTSGNNYGYTF.

This clonotype appeared many times. The chain is built from TRBV6-1 and TRBJ1-2; TRBD1 agrees at 7 bases. The CDR3 runs 14 residues. The V gene end was trimmed by 5 bases and the J gene end by 8 bases; junction bases not matched to a gene: 11. Germline CDR1 reads MNHNS; CDR2 reads SASEGT. As DNA, the CDR3 is TGTGCCAGCAGTAGTACAGGACAGGCGGCCGGCTACACCTTC. It translates to CASSSTGQAAGYTF.

This clonotype was detected ten times or more. V usage is TRBV11-2 and J usage is TRBJ2-5; D is unclear. The V end lost 0 bases, the J end lost 4 bases, and 15 bases lay between the germline ends. CDR3 length: 16 amino acids. From germline, CDR1 is SGHAT and CDR2 FQNNGV. CDR3 nucleotide sequence: TGTGCCAGCAGCTTAGATCTAGGCGGCGTCCTAGAGACCCAGTACTTC. It encodes CASSLDLGGVLETQYF.

This clonotype was seen at least ten times. The chain employs TRBV20-1 and TRBJ2-1, with 7 bases fitting TRBD2. V trimming: 5 bases; J trimming: 7 bases; junction bases outside the gene matches: 17. Germline loops: CDR1 DFQATT, CDR2 SNEGSKA (reference sequence). The CDR3 loop spans 16 amino acids. CDR3 nucleotides: TGCAGTGCTCGCTCTGAAGCTAGCGGTATTCAGAATGAGCAGTTCTTC. Protein sequence: CSARSEASGIQNEQFF.

This clonotype has just a few counts. This chain links TRBV28 with TRBJ2-7; 8 bases agree with TRBD1. V lost 4 bases and J lost 3; bases outside the gene matches: 11. Germline V gene lookup returns CDR1 MDHEN and CDR2 SYDVKM. This CDR3 has 16 residues. CDR3 sequence (DNA): TGTGCCAGCAGTTCCCCATCGACAGGGGTGGGCTACGAGCAGTACTTC. Encoded protein: CASSSPSTGVGYEQYF.